This T cell receptor (beta chain) is drawn from a study of OX40 agonist ivuxolimab in advanced cancers. Concerning the study at large: Ivuxolimab was an agonistic, fully human IgG2 monoclonal antibody directed against OX40 (CD134), a costimulatory receptor. Prior anti-PD-1, anti-PD-L1 or anti-CTLA-4 therapy was permitted, and checkpoint inhibitors had been received by roughly 40% of dose-escalation patients. Intravenous ivuxolimab was administered to patients every 2 weeks at six dose levels: 0.01, 0.1, 0.3, 1.5, 3 and 10 mg/kg. The point of sequencing TCRbeta in the periphery was to test whether ivuxolimab changed TCR sequence diversity and drove clonal T-cell expansion. Partial responses occurred in three dose-escalation patients: two with cutaneous melanoma and one with hepatocellular carcinoma. Of the 50 to 55 patients in dose escalation, some 19 had hepatocellular carcinoma, about 15 had melanoma, 9 had renal cell carcinoma and 9 had head and neck cancer. The paper describes the monotherapy dose-escalation part (N ≈ 51 patients) of the phase I trial of ivuxolimab. The dose-escalation cohort was almost 85% male with a mean age of roughly 60 years, ranging from about 23 to 85.

As for this clone: What this receptor recognizes is not known. Base qualities are not recorded, but no much larger clone differs from it by a single base.

Patients with a history of autoimmune disease or receiving systemic immunosuppression were excluded from the trial. Peripheral blood for TCR sequencing was drawn from every dose cohort at baseline, at cycle 4 day 1 and at cycle 7 day 1. The samples were taken from a phase I, first-in-human, multicenter, open-label dose-escalation trial of ivuxolimab. Adults with locally advanced or metastatic head and neck squamous cell, hepatocellular, melanoma or renal cell carcinoma were enrolled in the trial. Before TCR sequencing, CD4+ T cells and CD8+ T cells were sorted from peripheral blood as separate populations. Genomic DNA was isolated from the sorted cells so that the TCRbeta CDR3 region could be sequenced. The immunoSEQ Assay was used for sequencing of TCRbeta CDR3 regions. The table comes from immuneACCESS by way of TCRdb, which keeps in-frame sequences with V and J called. Part of the clones is missing from these tables; in studies checked, under half for an unresolved V gene and the rest for unknown reasons. For this sample there are about 150,000 clones; under 95% appear just once. Approximately 0.3% of the sample comes from the top ten.

Beyond this particular receptor, the publication reports: At doses of 0.1 to 3.0 mg/kg, clonal expansion of both CD4+ and CD8+ T cells in blood was seen between baseline and week 6. After ivuxolimab, expanded clones were on average more numerous among CD8+ T cells than among CD4+ T cells. Antigen specificity was not determined for the clonally expanded peripheral T cells. Low levels of normalized T-cell clonal expansion were also seen in some patients who did not respond. Partial responders in the 0.1-3.0 mg/kg groups had among the lowest normalized peripheral clonal expansion, especially among CD8+ T cells.

This TCR was recovered from an adult with an advanced solid tumor such as melanoma, head and neck, liver or kidney cancer. Sequences were derived from CD4+ or CD8+ T cells sorted from blood, sampled in a trial of the OX40 agonist ivuxolimab.

The CDR3 protein sequence reads: CASSAGTTYNEQFF. The nucleotides are TGCGCCAGCAGCGCGGGGACCACCTACAATGAGCAGTTCTTC. In this chain, TRBV5-1 is recombined with TRBJ2-1, with TRBD2 tentatively as D gene (6 bases match). For CDR1 and CDR2, the germline V gene lists SGHRS and YFSETQ. The trim is 4 bases for V and 2 bases for J, with a gap of 10 bases between the germline ends. The CDR3, from cysteine to phenylalanine, totals 14 residues. Only the CDR3 DNA is retained, 42 bases long and in frame from the first base.